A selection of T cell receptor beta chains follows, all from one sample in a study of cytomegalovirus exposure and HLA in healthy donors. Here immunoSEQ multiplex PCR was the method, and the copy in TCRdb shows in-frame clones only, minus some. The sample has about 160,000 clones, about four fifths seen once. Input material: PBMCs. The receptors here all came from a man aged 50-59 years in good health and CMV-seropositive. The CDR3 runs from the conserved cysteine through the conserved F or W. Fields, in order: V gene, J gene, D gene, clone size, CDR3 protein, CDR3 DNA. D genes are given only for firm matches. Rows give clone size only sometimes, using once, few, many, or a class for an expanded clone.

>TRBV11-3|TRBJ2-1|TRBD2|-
CASSFGGDEQFF
TGTGCCAGCAGCTTCGGGGGGGATGAGCAGTTCTTC
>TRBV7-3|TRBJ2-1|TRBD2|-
CASSLRLAEYNEQFF
TGTGCCAGCAGCCTTAGACTAGCGGAATACAATGAGCAGTTCTTC
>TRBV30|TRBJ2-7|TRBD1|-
CAWSVAWKTGMDF
TGTGCCTGGAGTGTAGCATGGAAGACAGGGATGGACTTC
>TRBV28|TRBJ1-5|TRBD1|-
CASSLVQGSNQPQHF
TGTGCCAGCAGTTTGGTACAGGGGAGCAATCAGCCCCAGCATTTT
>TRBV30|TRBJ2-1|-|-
CAWSPGYNEQFF
TGTGCCTGGAGTCCAGGGTACAATGAGCAGTTCTTC
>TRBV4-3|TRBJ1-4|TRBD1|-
CASSQGQGWEKLFF
TGCGCCAGCAGCCAAGGACAGGGTTGGGAAAAACTGTTTTTT
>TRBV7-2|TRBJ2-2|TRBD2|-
CASSLDPAGRNTGELFF
TGTGCCAGCAGCTTAGATCCAGCGGGACGGAACACCGGGGAGCTGTTTTTT
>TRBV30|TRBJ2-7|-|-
CAFGGGFHEQYF
TGTGCCTTCGGTGGAGGGTTCCACGAGCAGTACTTC
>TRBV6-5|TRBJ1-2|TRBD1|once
CASSTGQGQYGYTF
TGTGCCAGCAGTACTGGACAGGGGCAATATGGCTACACCTTC
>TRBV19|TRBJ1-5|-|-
CASSPRGAQGNQPQHF
TGTGCCAGTAGTCCCCGCGGGGCCCAAGGCAATCAGCCCCAGCATTTT
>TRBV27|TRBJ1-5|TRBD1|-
CASSRQGEINQPQHF
TGTGCCAGCAGTCGCCAGGGGGAAATCAATCAGCCCCAGCATTTT
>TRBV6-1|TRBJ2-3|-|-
CASRGWGGLSDTQYF
TGTGCCAGCAGGGGGTGGGGGGGGCTATCAGATACGCAGTATTTT
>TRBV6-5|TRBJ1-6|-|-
CASSYSGAADSPLHF
TGTGCCAGCAGTTACTCTGGGGCCGCGGATTCACCCCTCCACTTT
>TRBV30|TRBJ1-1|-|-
CACASGFGTEAFF
TGTGCCTGCGCATCGGGGTTCGGAACTGAAGCTTTCTTT
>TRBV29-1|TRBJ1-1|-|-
CSGYETVNTEAFF
TGCAGCGGATACGAAACAGTGAACACTGAAGCTTTCTTT
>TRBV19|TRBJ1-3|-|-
CASSSSSGTSGNTIYF
TGTGCCAGTAGTAGCTCCTCCGGGACAAGTGGAAACACCATATATTTT
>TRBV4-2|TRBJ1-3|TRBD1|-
CASSFRPGTGGTSGNTIYF
TGTGCCAGCAGCTTCCGTCCCGGGACAGGGGGGACTTCTGGAAACACCATATATTTT
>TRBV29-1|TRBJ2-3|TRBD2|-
CSVEGGLAGGRDTQYF
TGCAGCGTTGAGGGCGGACTAGCGGGGGGGAGAGATACGCAGTATTTT
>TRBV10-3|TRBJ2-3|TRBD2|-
CAIMTSGGRGDTQYF
TGCGCCATCATGACTAGCGGGGGGAGGGGAGATACGCAGTATTTT
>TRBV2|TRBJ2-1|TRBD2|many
CASSTRSGGDSYNEQFF
TGTGCCAGCAGCACCCGTAGCGGGGGGGACTCCTACAATGAGCAGTTCTTC
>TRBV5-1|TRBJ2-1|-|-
CASSLSARQGSNEQFF
TGCGCCAGCAGCTTGTCTGCACGGCAGGGGAGCAATGAGCAGTTCTTC
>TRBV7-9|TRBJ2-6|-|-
CASSRTESGANVLTF
TGTGCCAGCAGTCGGACAGAGTCTGGGGCCAACGTCCTGACTTTC
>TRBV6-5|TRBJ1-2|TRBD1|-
CASRGTGPYGYTF
TGTGCCAGCAGAGGGACAGGCCCATATGGCTACACCTTC
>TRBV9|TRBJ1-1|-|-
CASSRLAAEAFF
TGTGCCAGCAGCCGCTTAGCGGCTGAAGCTTTCTTT
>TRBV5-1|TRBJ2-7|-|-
CASSITGTTYEQYF
TGCGCCAGCAGCATAACAGGGACCACCTACGAGCAGTACTTC
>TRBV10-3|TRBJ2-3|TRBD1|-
CAISEPNPGQGTDTQYF
TGTGCCATCAGTGAGCCCAACCCGGGACAGGGTACAGATACGCAGTATTTT
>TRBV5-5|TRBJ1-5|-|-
CASSLSSNQPQHF
TGTGCCAGCAGCTTGTCCTCCAATCAGCCCCAGCATTTT
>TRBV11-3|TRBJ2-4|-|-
CASSPSPTGDIQYF
TGTGCCAGCAGCCCTTCCCCTACGGGGGACATTCAGTACTTC
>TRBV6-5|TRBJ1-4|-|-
CASSYSTERPNEKLFF
TGTGCCAGCAGTTACTCGACAGAGCGCCCGAATGAAAAACTGTTTTTT